This T cell receptor (beta chain) was retrieved from a study of cytomegalovirus exposure and HLA in healthy donors. The germline gives CDR1 MNHEY, CDR2 SVGAGI. The CDR3 spans 14 residues. V lost 7 bases, J lost 0 bases, and 12 bases lay in between. PCR amplification relied on 60 Vbeta primers (plus 13 Jbeta primers). Method: immunoSEQ multiplex PCR; TCRdb's copy keeps in-frame clones and lacks some. This sample has around 200,000 clones, with about 62% found just once. The receptor was isolated from a man between 40 and 49 years old in good health and CMV-seronegative. The rearrangement links TRBV6-5 to TRBJ1-1, with D unresolved. Material: PBMCs. Written as DNA, the CDR3 is TGTGCCAGCAAGGAGGGTACTATGAACACTGAAGCTTTCTTT. It specifies CASKEGTMNTEAFF.